The present TCR beta chain was sequenced within a study of early stage breast cancer tumors. Study at large: About 70% of the 16 invasive tumors were ER+, PR+ and HER2-. Each sample averaged around 10-fold read coverage. Overall study results and limits: Tumors had 2 to 3-fold higher T cell density than normal breast. Enriched TCRB sequences shared across patients were mostly commonly generated sequences.

For this clone: Antigen specificity is unknown.

Assay used: immunoSEQ multiplex PCR; TCRdb lists only in-frame clones, some missing. Of tens of thousands of clones listed, roughly 69% are singletons. In germline, CDR1 is LNHDA, CDR2 SQIVND (reference sequence). The CDR3 sequence is 14 residues long. Trimming removed 8 bases from V and 5 bases from J, with 18 bases in between. Material: blood. The sequence was obtained from a person aged 50 to 59 with breast cancer. V is TRBV19 and J is TRBJ2-5, with D possibly matching TRBD1 (6 bases). The CDR3 DNA follows: TGTGCCAGTTCGAAGCGGAGTACAGGGGAGACCCAGTACTTC. As protein: CASSKRSTGETQYF.